This T cell receptor beta chain was found in a study of blood T cell repertoires in COVID-19. Looking at the study overall: Both acute and convalescent COVID-19 samples were obtained from the United States, Italy and Spain. PBMCs, B-cell-depleted T cells, or T cells were the source of the cDNA or gDNA that made up the material.

Per the original data handling: Amplifying reference gene primers gave estimates of nucleated cell counts. The data were produced by immunoSEQ multiplex PCR, yet TCRdb's version contains in-frame clones alone and is incomplete. V and J calls plus clone size are reproduced from that table; the DNA served to infer D and trimming. The sample shows about 190,000 clones, nearly 90% of them seen only once. This CDR3 is 16 amino acids long. V lost 6 bases and J lost 0, with 18 bases in between. Germline V CDR1 and CDR2: SGHRS, YFSETQ. This clone was counted a few times. This TCR was sampled from a man between 45 and 60 years old with acute or convalescent COVID-19. This sequence joins TRBV5-1 and TRBJ1-1; unclear D gene. The sample consisted of peripheral blood. The CDR3 reads CASISALREMNTEAFF. The CDR3 nucleotides read TGCGCCAGCATAAGTGCCCTCCGGGAAATGAACACTGAAGCTTTCTTT.